A single TCR beta chain is shown here with its context. No cognate antigen has been identified for it. Base qualities were left out, and no much larger clone turns up one base away. Receptor libraries were prepared by RT-PCR. TCRdb shows the sequencer as Illumina HiSeq 2500. TCRdb ran its own pipeline on the public reads, namely fastp trimming at Q25 and MiXCR clone calling, and kept in-frame beta chains. Rows matching on CDR3 protein sequence are summarized as one entry with the most common DNA and genes. The sample table holds more than 450,000 distinct CDR3 sequences, of which 10% to 15% were seen once. The ten largest clonotypes hold roughly 10% of the sample. V and J lose 2 bases and 4 bases, and a span of 10 bases separates them. The CDR3 holds 14 amino acids from the cysteine to the phenylalanine. Only CDR3 DNA remains: 42 bases, in frame from the first base. From a lookup of the germline V gene, CDR1 and CDR2 are SNHLY and FYNNEI.

These data belong to a study of response to subunit inactivated influenza vaccine (dated by TCRdb to 2016 to 2019). Background for the entire study: Deep quantitative profiling of the T cell receptor repertoire was used in the study to follow responses to a trivalent subunit inactivated influenza vaccine. General findings and caveats noted by the study authors: According to the authors, only a limited number of new T cells may be recruited by each seasonal influenza vaccination.

The input for sequencing was PBMCs from blood, taken on the day of vaccination. The receptor comes from a man aged 50 to 59 who received an inactivated influenza vaccine. Donor details come from another sample of the same person, matched by shared clones. In this chain, TRBV2 is recombined with TRBJ2-3; the D gene is perhaps TRBD2, from 6 matching bases. The bases are TGTGCCAGCAGTGAAAACGGGGGTGCAGATACGCAGTATTTT. This yields the protein CASSENGGADTQYF. With all but the CDR3 taken from the reference TRBV2 and TRBJ2-3 genes, the full variable domain is: EPEVTQTPSHQVTQMGQEVILRCVPISNHLYFYWYRQILGQKVEFLVSFYNNEISEKSEIFDDQFSVERPDGSNFTLKIRSTKLEDSAMYFCASSENGGADTQYFGPGTRLTVL.